This T cell receptor (beta chain) was sequenced during a study of T cells in Graves' hyperthyroidism and ophthalmopathy. Amplified regions were TCR beta CDR3 sequences from RNA transcripts. Primed by the HTBI set, a first-round RT-PCR was run on the TCR CDR3. One entry per CDR3 protein, called by TCRdb with MiXCR from the multiplex PCR reads. The profile shows hundreds of thousands of distinct CDR3 sequences, 14% of them singletons. This clonotype was recorded many times. Trimming removed 5 bases from V and 5 bases from J; junction bases left unmatched: 6. This CDR3 contains 15 residues. CDR1 DFQATT and CDR2 SNEGSKA come from the germline V gene (reference sequence).

What was sequenced was blood. V is TRBV20-1 and J is TRBJ2-5, with 15 nucleotides matching TRBD2. The receptor's source is a woman aged 18-30 years with Graves' hyperthyroidism. The CDR3 loop is CSAWTSGRVLETQYF. The CDR3 region has the DNA TGCAGTGCTTGGACTAGCGGGAGGGTCCTGGAGACCCAGTACTTC.